This TCR beta chain was sequenced in a study of blood T cells in healthy people across ages. Broader study findings: Leaving the PBMCs unsorted stopped any conclusive comparison of naive versus antigen-experienced cells. While age rose, TCR beta diversity per million T cells dropped in a roughly linear way. The unknown donor CMV status may have confounded expanded clonotype changes.

The use of a sample-barcoded 5' primer and a J-beta primer mix characterized a second PCR of roughly 7 to 12 cycles. A 12-random-nucleotide template-switch adaptor tagged each cDNA molecule. Via MiXCR, TCRdb re-called the 5' RACE reads, giving one row per CDR3 protein. The table shows over 1,500,000 distinct CDR3 sequences, with 39% occurring only once. Germline lookup yields CDR1 MNHEY and CDR2 SVGEGT. V was pared by 8 bases and J by 4 bases, with 9 bases between. The CDR3 sequence is 12 residues long. This clonotype was seen a handful of times. Its specificity is unknown. This TCR was recovered from a human donor in good health. Sequenced input: blood. V and J are TRBV6-2 or TRBV6-3 and TRBJ2-1; possibly TRBD1 for D (6 bases). CDR3 DNA: TGTGCCAGCGGGACACCATACAATGAGCAGTTCTTC. Amino acids: CASGTPYNEQFF.